This T cell receptor beta chain appears in the sequencing data of a study of identical twins. Template switching added a universal primer site; cDNA carried unique molecular identifiers. Using its own MiXCR run on the 5' RACE reads, TCRdb lists one record per CDR3 protein. The sample has 300,000 to 400,000 distinct CDR3 sequences, 8.5% to 10% seen once. A note on this clonotype: Its antigen is not known.

The CDR3 is made up of 15 amino acids. Germline CDR1 and CDR2: KGHDR and SFDVKD. V lost 2 bases and J lost 0, with 6 bases in between. Whole-study findings and limits: Twins' surplus sharing was weaker for beta out-of-frame sequences.

The sequence was collected from a woman aged 45-59 years in good health. The sample comprised naive T cells sorted from blood. The V and J genes are TRBV24-1 and TRBJ2-2, with D hard to call. CDR3 sequence (DNA): TGTGCCACCAGTGATTCGACTGCGAACACCGGGGAGCTGTTTTTT. Translating it yields CATSDSTANTGELFF.